This TCR beta chain was identified in a study of spatial heterogeneity in lung cancer. On the study more broadly: Strong correlation linked TCR transcript counts in tumor regions to a T cell module score derived from matched bulk RNA-seq. Study-level points and caveats: Nonsynonymous mutation counts, ubiquitous and regional, were tracked by the respective counts of ubiquitous and regional expanded TCRs. For expanded intratumoral alpha and beta TCRs, counts tracked tumor mutation counts.

The study tagged each TCR cDNA molecule with a unique molecular identifier. TCRdb redid the calling of the 5' RACE reads with MiXCR, one entry per CDR3 protein. This sample has over 5,500 distinct CDR3 sequences, with 14% found just once. The CDR3 sequence is 16 residues long. V shed 0 bases and J shed 4 bases, with 15 bases lying between them. Germline loops: CDR1 MGHRA, CDR2 YSYEKL. Time point of the sample: sample taken at primary tumor resection. Just over 70 TRACERx patients with early, untreated non-small cell lung cancer donated samples. This clonotype was seen ten or more times. Its antigen remains unidentified.

The sequences come from lung tumor tissue, collected at surgery. The receptor was isolated from a male donor with early-stage non-small cell lung cancer. The gene calls are TRBV4-1 and TRBJ1-1; D unresolved. The CDR3 spells CASSQEPTGLGTEAFF. The CDR3 DNA is TGCGCCAGCAGCCAAGAACCAACGGGGTTGGGCACTGAAGCTTTCTTT.